This paragraph reports one T cell receptor (beta chain). The CDR3 runs 15 residues. J lost 7 bases, V lost 0 bases, and 8 bases had no gene match. CDR1 LGHNA and CDR2 YSLEER come from the germline V gene. Produced via immunoSEQ multiplex PCR; TCRdb's table is partial and in-frame only. Here the sample spans 57,000 or so clones, about 93% being singletons. The data were obtained in a study of OX40 agonist ivuxolimab in advanced cancers. Background on the study: The mean age was approximately 60 years, ranging from about 23 to 79, with around four fifths of participants male.

This specimen consisted of CD4+ or CD8+ T cells sorted from blood, obtained in a trial of the OX40 agonist ivuxolimab. This clonotype was obtained from an adult with an advanced solid tumor such as melanoma, head and neck, liver or kidney cancer. The rearrangement links TRBV4-3 to TRBJ2-7; 8 nucleotides line up with TRBD2. The CDR3 reads CASSQDVGGGWEQYF. DNA of the CDR3: TGCGCCAGCAGCCAAGATGTCGGGGGGGGCTGGGAGCAGTACTTC.